This T cell receptor (beta chain) was sequenced for a study of blood T cell repertoires in COVID-19 (dated by TCRdb to the early 2020s). Some background on the complete study: Samples from collaborators originated in the United States, Italy and Spain and spanned both the acute and convalescent phases of COVID-19. The material from the prospective study consisted of cDNA or gDNA derived from T cells, B-cell-depleted T cells, or PBMCs. Subjects who had been exposed to COVID-19, were actively infected with it, or had recovered from it provided the deeply sampled blood TCRbeta repertoires that made up the dataset. The repertoires were made available in a free public database intended to serve as a resource for research on the immune response to SARS-CoV-2. The samples were drawn from the first 160 participants of the ongoing ImmuneRACE study and from over 950 subjects provided by 6 global collaborators. The sample metadata nearly always contained a de-identified subject ID, COVID-19 status, age in years and sex. Where available, HLA class I and class II types were obtained from metadata supplied by the sample provider rather than from assay-based typing.

The germline V gene (reference sequence) provides CDR1 PRHDT and CDR2 FYEKMQ. Germline trimming: 5 bases from V, 3 bases from J; junction bases outside gene matches: 12. From the cysteine up to the phenylalanine, the CDR3 has a length of 16 residues. The read is trimmed to its CDR3 DNA, 48 bases read in frame from base 1. Whole blood was collected in K2EDTA tubes by collaborating institutions according to the institutions' own protocols. For TCRbeta analysis, collaborators shipped samples as frozen whole blood, isolated PBMCs, or DNA extracted from either of those sample types. As regards this clone: The antigen this receptor binds is unknown. It has no much larger one-base neighbor in the sample; base qualities were not kept.

TCRbeta CDR3 regions were amplified from genomic DNA by means of the immunoSEQ Assay, a bias-controlled multiplex PCR. The authors' pipeline ran thus. The number of nucleated cells in each sample was estimated from the amplification of reference gene primers within the assay. To quantify the absolute abundance of each unique TCRbeta CDR3 rearrangement, sequence reads were collapsed and filtered. For each sample, productive Simpson clonality was calculated by taking the square root of Simpson's diversity index across productive rearrangements. Here the immuneACCESS table is served through TCRdb, limited to in-frame sequences with V and J called. Missing clones are a known gap in these copies; in checked studies unresolved V genes cover under half, and the rest lacks a known reason. D and trimming come from the DNA, and the V and J calls and clone size come from that table. For this sample there are fewer than 200,000 clones; 85% to 90% appear just once. The top ten clonotypes cover 2.7% of the sample.

What the work shows at the level of the full study, not this receptor alone: The quantity of clinical and demographic metadata differed by source and by participant and was supplied without curation.

This TCR came from a man aged 40-50 years with active or convalescent COVID-19. The specimen sequenced was peripheral blood. This sequence uses TRBV13 and TRBJ1-1, and 7 bases in between align with TRBD1. The CDR3 reads as follows: CASSPKPGQLDTEAFF. The nucleotide sequence is given as TGTGCCAGCAGCCCGAAACCGGGACAGTTAGACACTGAAGCTTTCTTT.